A single sample gave rise to the 14 T cell receptor beta chains below, sequenced in a study of blood T cell repertoires in COVID-19. TCRdb's table, derived via immunoSEQ multiplex PCR, lists solely in-frame clones and lacks some. The repertoire holds more than 300,000 clones, with 85% to 90% as singletons. Sequencing used PBMCs or T cells enriched from blood (not recorded which). These receptors all come from a woman aged 30 to 39 who had recovered from COVID-19.

The chain joins TRBV6-5 to TRBJ2-2; maybe TRBD2 (5 bases). The CDR3 runs to 14 residues. Trimming removed 4 bases from V and 5 bases from J, with 11 bases in between. CDR1 and CDR2 (germline): MNHEY, SVGAGI. As DNA, the CDR3 is TGTGCCAGCAGTTCACCGCGGACTACCGGGGAGCTGTTTTTT. Its translation is CASSSPRTTGELFF.

V is TRBV5-1 and J is TRBJ2-5; TRBD2 aligns across 7 bases. The germline gives CDR1 SGHRS, CDR2 YFSETQ. V was pared by 4 bases and J by 5 bases, with 8 bases of the junction left unmatched. CDR3 length equals 14 residues. The DNA of the CDR3 is TGCGCCAGCAGCACCCCGACAGCGGGGGAGACCCAGTACTTC. The encoded protein is CASSTPTAGETQYF.

The chain joins TRBV11-2 to TRBJ2-7, with D tentatively TRBD1 (6 bases). V shed 3 bases and J shed 3 bases, with 6 bases lying between them. CDR1 SGHAT and CDR2 FQNNGV come from the germline V gene. The CDR3 is 12 residues long. CDR3 DNA sequence: TGTGCCAGCAGCTTGGGACACTACGAGCAGTACTTC. Translating gives CASSLGHYEQYF.

This clone was observed a single time. The genes are TRBV23-1 and TRBJ1-6, with D maybe TRBD1 (6 bases). TRBV23-1 is reported as an ORF; its role is uncertain. This CDR3 contains 17 residues. With 4 bases removed from V and 5 bases from J, the gap between germline ends came to 18 bases. In DNA form, the CDR3 reads TGCGCCAGCAGTCTCCACAGGGATTCCGAAGATAATTCACCCCTCCACTTT. It codes for CASSLHRDSEDNSPLHF.

The rearrangement uses TRBV5-6 and TRBJ1-2; TRBD1 matches at 7 bases. Looked up from germline, CDR1 is SGHDT and CDR2 is YYEEEE. With V trimmed by 4 bases and J by 7 bases, 19 bases remained unmatched. The CDR3 length is 17 residues. In DNA form, the CDR3 reads TGTGCCAGCAGCCAGGGGGTGGGTGGGAAGTATGCGTCTGGCTACACCTTC. Protein sequence: CASSQGVGGKYASGYTF.

This clone appeared a single time. The rearrangement joins TRBV13 to TRBJ1-2; 7 bases align to TRBD1. J lost 5 bases, V lost 6 bases, and 9 bases had no gene match. The CDR3 contains 14 residues. Germline-derived CDR1 and CDR2 are PRHDT and FYEKMQ (reference sequence). The CDR3 nucleotides read TGTGCCAGCAGTTACCAGGGGGTTCGGTATGGCTACACCTTC. Amino acid sequence: CASSYQGVRYGYTF.

The chain uses TRBV6-5 and TRBJ1-3; tentatively, D is TRBD1 (5 bases). There are 16 residues in the CDR3. Germline assignment: CDR1 MNHEY and CDR2 SVGAGI. Trimming cost V 0 bases and J 2 bases, with 11 bases left between them. The CDR3 loop is CASSYSKRTTGNTIYF. CDR3 nucleotides: TGTGCCAGCAGTTACTCGAAACGGACAACTGGAAACACCATATATTTT.

V usage is TRBV25-1 and J usage is TRBJ2-7; 7 positions match TRBD1. Germline V gene data show CDR1 as MGHDK and CDR2 as SYGVNS. CDR3 length: 14 amino acids. The trim removed 3 bases at V and 4 bases at J, leaving 6 bases unmatched. CDR3 region: CASSETGHSYEQYF. As DNA, the CDR3 is TGTGCCAGCAGTGAGACAGGGCATTCGTACGAGCAGTACTTC.

This chain links TRBV18 with TRBJ1-1; 12 nucleotides line up with TRBD1. Germline V gene data show CDR1 as KGHSH and CDR2 as LQKENI. V lost 6 bases, J lost 1 base, and 6 bases stayed unmatched. The CDR3 extends over 16 amino acids. As DNA, the CDR3 is TGTGCCAGCTCCCAGGGACAGGGGGCCACGAACACTGAAGCTTTCTTT. It yields the protein CASSQGQGATNTEAFF. The complete variable domain, with remaining parts taken from reference TRBV18 and TRBJ1-1, reads NAGVMQNPRHLVRRRGQEARLRCSPMKGHSHVYWYRQLPEEGLKFMVYLQKENIIDESGMPKERFSAEFPKEGPSILRIQQVVRGDSAAYFCASSQGQGATNTEAFFGQGTRLTVV.

V usage is TRBV13 and J usage is TRBJ2-5; 10 bases match TRBD2. V dropped 5 bases and J dropped 4; count of bases not matched to a gene: 10. The germline V gene encodes CDR1 PRHDT and CDR2 FYEKMQ (reference sequence). CDR3 length: 16 amino acids. The CDR3 reads CASSQRASGRGETQYF. CDR3 sequence (DNA): TGTGCCAGCAGCCAGAGGGCTAGCGGGAGAGGAGAGACCCAGTACTTC.

The chain recombines TRBV3-1 (or the pseudogene TRBV3-2) with TRBJ1-5, with TRBD1 as a possible D gene (6 bases). The CDR3 is 16 amino acids. Germline V gene data show CDR1 as LGHDT and CDR2 as YNNKEL (reference sequence). V was shortened by 1 base and J by 4 bases, with 14 bases between the two germline ends. The CDR3 is CASSQAGDGRNQPQHF. The CDR3 region has the DNA TGTGCCAGCAGCCAAGCAGGGGACGGGAGGAATCAGCCCCAGCATTTT.

The rearrangement links TRBV5-1 to TRBJ1-5; perhaps TRBD1 as D (6 bases). The CDR3 has 17 residues. Germline-derived CDR1 and CDR2 are SGHRS and YFSETQ. V lost 4 bases and J 2 bases, leaving 19 bases between the germline ends. CDR3 region: CASSVFPRGYGNQPQHF. CDR3 bases: TGCGCCAGCAGCGTGTTCCCCAGGGGCTACGGCAATCAGCCCCAGCATTTT.

The chain uses TRBV6-2 or TRBV6-3 and TRBJ2-7; no reliable D call. Between the trimmed V and J ends, which lost 5 bases and 7 bases, there was a span of 12 bases. Germline V gene sequence: CDR1 MNHEY, CDR2 SVGEGT. The CDR3 contains 12 residues. CDR3 nucleotide sequence: TGTGCCAGCAGTCGCCTCGCCGGGGAGCAGTACTTC. It is translated as CASSRLAGEQYF.

The chain is built from TRBV7-3 and TRBJ2-1; TRBD1 might be the D (5 bases). The CDR3 is 14 amino acids. Germline CDR1 reads SGHTA; CDR2 reads FQGTGA. The V end was cut by 5 bases, the J end by 5 bases, with 13 bases between. CDR3 loop: CASSPQTANNEQFF. CDR3 nucleotides: TGTGCCAGCAGCCCCCAGACAGCAAACAATGAGCAGTTCTTC.